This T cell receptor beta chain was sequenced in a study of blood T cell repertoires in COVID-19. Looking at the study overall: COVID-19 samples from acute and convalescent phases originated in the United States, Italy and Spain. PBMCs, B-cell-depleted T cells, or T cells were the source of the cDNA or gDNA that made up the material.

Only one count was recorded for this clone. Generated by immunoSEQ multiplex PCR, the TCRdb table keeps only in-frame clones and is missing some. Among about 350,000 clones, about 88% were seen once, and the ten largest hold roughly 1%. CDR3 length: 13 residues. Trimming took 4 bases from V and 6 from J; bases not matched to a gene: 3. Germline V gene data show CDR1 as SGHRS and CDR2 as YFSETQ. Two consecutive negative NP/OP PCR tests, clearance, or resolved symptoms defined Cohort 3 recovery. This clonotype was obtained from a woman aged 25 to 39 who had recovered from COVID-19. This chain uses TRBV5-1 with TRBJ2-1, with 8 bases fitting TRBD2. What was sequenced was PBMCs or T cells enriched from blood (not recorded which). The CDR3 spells CASSLRGANEQFF. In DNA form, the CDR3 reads TGCGCCAGCAGCCTGCGGGGGGCCAATGAGCAGTTCTTC.